The 4 T cell receptor beta chains below all came from one sample that was sequenced in a study of follicular helper T cells after annual influenza vaccination. Time point noted: 2014-2015 season, pre-vaccination. Measured with immunoSEQ multiplex PCR; TCRdb has only the in-frame clones, and not every one. The repertoire holds some 9,000 clones, almost 80% seen once, with about 3.1% in the top ten. Sample: CXCR5+ CD38- circulating T follicular helper cells from blood, taken on the day of influenza vaccination. As for subset: circulating Tfh, non-naive CD4+CXCR5+PD-1+ (ICOS+CD38+ or ICOS-CD38-). The receptors here all came from an adult who received the influenza vaccine.

The J gene is TRBJ1-2, the V gene TRBV10-3, with a tentative D call TRBD1 (6 bases). V was trimmed by 4 bases and J by 3 bases, leaving 9 bases between them. In germline, CDR1 is ENHRY, CDR2 SYGVKD. The CDR3 is 13 amino acids. CDR3 sequence reads: CAISVQGYYGYTF. DNA of the CDR3: TGTGCCATCAGTGTCCAGGGGTACTATGGCTACACCTTC.

The chain employs TRBV4-3 and TRBJ1-1; D might be TRBD1 (5 bases). CDR1 is LGHNA, CDR2 YSLEER, per germline. Trimming pared 0 bases from V and 6 bases from J, leaving 14 bases between. The CDR3 contains 15 residues. The CDR3 sequence is CASSQDGRGTAEAFF. In DNA, the CDR3 is TGCGCCAGCAGCCAAGATGGAAGGGGAACGGCTGAAGCTTTCTTT.

The rearrangement joins TRBV7-2 to TRBJ2-7; 11 nucleotides align to TRBD1. CDR1 is SGHTA, CDR2 FQGNSA, per germline. V lost 1 base and J lost 5; bases outside the gene matches: 10. The CDR3 length is 17 residues. The CDR3 reads CASSLGGGTGGSDEQYF. CDR3 in DNA: TGTGCCAGCAGCTTAGGGGGGGGGACAGGGGGTAGCGACGAGCAGTACTTC.

The CDR3 region has the DNA TGTGCCAGCAGCAAGGGGGTCTGGGACAGACCGTCCTCCTACGAGCAGTACTTC. Its protein product is CASSKGVWDRPSSYEQYF. The rearrangement uses TRBV21-1 and TRBJ2-7; TRBD1, the D gene given by the table, was not confirmed from the DNA. TRBV21-1 is termed a pseudogene. The CDR3 has 18 residues.